These 22 T cell receptor beta chains were all obtained from the same sample, sequenced in a study of cytotoxic CD8 clonotypes in ibrutinib-treated CLL. The assay was immunoSEQ multiplex PCR, and TCRdb's table has in-frame clones only and misses some. The sample carries 45,000 to 60,000 clones, 56% recorded once. The source material was PBMCs, sampled after 24 months of ibrutinib treatment. The receptors shown here come from a human donor with chronic lymphocytic leukemia.

This chain links TRBV6-5 with TRBJ1-5; TRBD1 might be the D (6 bases). V shed 6 bases and J shed 3 bases, with 12 bases lying between them. CDR3 length equals 14 residues. From germline, CDR1 is MNHEY and CDR2 SVGAGI. In DNA form, the CDR3 reads TGTGCCAGCAGCAGGGGACCGACCAATCAGCCCCAGCATTTT. Its protein is CASSRGPTNQPQHF.

In this sample, this clone turned up many times. The gene calls are TRBV11-3 and TRBJ2-7, with 10 bases that match TRBD1. J was trimmed by 7 bases and V by 4 bases; bases with no gene match: 4. In germline, CDR1 is SGHNT, CDR2 YENEEA. This CDR3 spans 13 amino acids. The CDR3 sequence: CASSSDRGQEQYF. The CDR3, as DNA: TGTGCCAGCAGCTCCGACAGGGGGCAAGAGCAGTACTTC.

This clone occurred many times. V and J are TRBV18 and TRBJ2-2; the D gene could be TRBD1 or TRBD2 (5 bases each). The CDR3 runs to 14 residues. V shed 3 bases and J shed 4 bases, with 9 bases lying between them. Germline-derived CDR1 and CDR2 are KGHSH and LQKENI. CDR3 nucleotides: TGTGCCAGCTCACCCGGGACCGTCACCGGGGAGCTGTTTTTT. Translated: CASSPGTVTGELFF.

The gene calls are TRBV19 and TRBJ1-1; a weak D match, TRBD1 (6 bases). In germline, CDR1 is LNHDA, CDR2 SQIVND (reference sequence). The length of the CDR3 is 14 residues. V was clipped by 5 bases and J by 4 bases, with 14 bases between them. The DNA for the CDR3 is TGTGCCAGTAGTGGTGGAACAGGGTCCACTGAAGCTTTCTTT. Protein: CASSGGTGSTEAFF.

The chain couples TRBV10-2 to TRBJ2-3; 8 bases agree with TRBD1. The germline V gene has CDR1 WSHSY and CDR2 SAAADI. This CDR3 is built from 16 residues. V lost 8 bases to trimming and J lost 4 bases; unmatched junction nucleotides: 14. Here the CDR3 reads CASPPSGGVAADTQYF. The CDR3 DNA sequence: TGCGCCAGCCCGCCTTCAGGGGGCGTAGCGGCAGATACGCAGTATTTT.

This clone occurred a few times. This chain joins TRBV11-2 and TRBJ2-2; TRBD2 might be the D (5 bases). The germline gives CDR1 SGHAT, CDR2 FQNNGV. The CDR3 runs 14 residues. V lost 5 bases and J 8 bases, leaving 15 bases between the germline ends. CDR3: CASSPEGVRGELFF. CDR3 nucleotide sequence: TGTGCCAGCAGCCCCGAGGGAGTACGTGGGGAGCTGTTTTTT.

Turning to this clone: The junction and the germline gene differ at one end; a read error may be behind it. CDR3 region: CASSDQQGNAEAFF. The CDR3 region has the DNA TGTGCCAGCAGTGATCAACAGGGGAACGCTGAAGCTTTCTTT. V and J are TRBV6-4 and TRBJ1-1; TRBD1 agrees at 7 bases. Germline CDR1 is MRHNA and CDR2 is SNTAGT. This CDR3 is 14 amino acids long.

In this sample, this clone turned up a few times. The V call is TRBV30, the J call TRBJ2-1, with D tentatively TRBD2 (6 bases). The germline V and J ends were trimmed by 2 bases and 0 bases, with 17 bases remaining between them. The V gene's germline CDR1 is GTSNPN and CDR2 SVGIG (reference sequence). This CDR3 comprises 17 residues. The CDR3 protein is CAWSKGGADYSYNEQFF. CDR3 coding DNA: TGTGCCTGGAGTAAAGGAGGGGCAGATTACTCCTACAATGAGCAGTTCTTC.

This clone was detected only a few times. The rearrangement uses TRBV29-1 and TRBJ2-2; D gene uncertain. V gave up 4 bases and J gave up 1 base, with 10 bases separating them. Germline CDR1 SQVTM, CDR2 ANQGSEA. The CDR3 covers 14 residues. The CDR3 reads CSVVLIKNTGELFF. The CDR3 DNA reads as TGCAGCGTTGTTCTTATCAAGAACACCGGGGAGCTGTTTTTT.

The chain couples TRBV28 to TRBJ1-2, with D hard to call. CDR3 size: 13 residues. The ends were cut back, 6 bases at V and 1 base at J, with 9 bases in the middle. Germline CDR1 is MDHEN and CDR2 is SYDVKM. The CDR3 nucleotides are TGTGCCAGCAGCGTGAGTCGTAACTATGGCTACACCTTC. Its translation: CASSVSRNYGYTF.

V gene TRBV20-1 combines with J gene TRBJ1-1, with D possibly TRBD1 on 6 matching bases. The CDR3 has 11 amino acids. Germline V CDR1 and CDR2: DFQATT, SNEGSKA (reference sequence). Trimming cost V 4 bases and J 11 bases, with 14 bases left between them. DNA of the CDR3: TGCAGTGCTACGAAGACAGGCGGGGCTTTCTTT. It codes for CSATKTGGAFF.

DNA of the CDR3: TGTGCCAGCAGCCCCTCCACCGGGTATGAGACCCAGTACTTC. Translating it yields CASSPSTGYETQYF. This chain uses TRBV7-8 with TRBJ2-5, with D uncertain. Trimming cost V 5 bases and J 5 bases, with 15 bases left between them. The CDR3 spans 14 residues. The germline gives CDR1 SGHVS, CDR2 FQNEAQ.

The chain uses TRBV2 and TRBJ1-2, with 7 bases identical to TRBD1. Germline V lookup: CDR1 SNHLY, CDR2 FYNNEI. CDR3 length: 13 amino acids. V lost 6 bases and J lost 6; bases outside the gene matches: 7. The CDR3 sequence is CASRDGDRDGYTF. CDR3 in DNA: TGTGCCAGCAGGGACGGAGACAGGGATGGCTACACCTTC.

The chain carries TRBV18 and TRBJ2-1; no clear D gene. Germline V lookup: CDR1 KGHSH, CDR2 LQKENI. The CDR3 length is 14 residues. V lost 1 base and J 5 bases, leaving 9 bases between the germline ends. CDR3 bases: TGTGCCAGCTCACCACAGGCAGGTGACAATGAGCAGTTCTTC. It codes for CASSPQAGDNEQFF.

This clone counts as medium-sized. CDR3 protein: CASSATGGTEAFF. As DNA, the CDR3 is TGTGCCAGCAGTGCAACAGGGGGCACTGAAGCTTTCTTT. This chain links TRBV6-6 with TRBJ1-1; 8 nucleotides match TRBD1. The CDR3 totals 13 residues. Germline CDR1 is MNHNY and CDR2 is SVGAGI (reference sequence). V shed 5 bases, J shed 4 bases, and the junction held 3 bases outside the gene matches.

The J gene is TRBJ2-2, the V gene TRBV6-6; a possible D gene is TRBD1 (6 bases). CDR3 length equals 15 residues. CDR1 is MNHNY and CDR2 is SVGAGI in the germline V gene (reference sequence). Between the trimmed V and J ends, which lost 4 bases and 0 bases, there was a span of 9 bases. The CDR3 DNA follows: TGTGCCAGCAGTTTGACAGGCCCGAACACCGGGGAGCTGTTTTTT. Encoded protein: CASSLTGPNTGELFF.

The CDR3 region has the DNA TGTGCCAGCAGCGTAGCTTGGGACAATGAGCAGTTCTTC. Its protein is CASSVAWDNEQFF. This chain uses TRBV9 with TRBJ2-1; D not certain. CDR3 length: 13 amino acids. Trimming cost V 0 bases and J 5 bases, with 6 bases left between them. Germline V CDR1 and CDR2: SGDLS, YYNGEE.

Ten or more counts support this clone. The chain couples TRBV19 to TRBJ2-1; TRBD2 is a possible D gene (5 bases). Germline CDR1 reads LNHDA; CDR2 reads SQIVND (reference sequence). The length of the CDR3 is 14 residues. Between the trimmed V and J ends, which lost 11 bases and 5 bases, there was a span of 19 bases. Here the CDR3 reads CAVTSGLANNEQFF. In nucleotides, the CDR3 is TGTGCCGTAACATCCGGGCTAGCTAACAATGAGCAGTTCTTC.

The V gene is TRBV29-1, the J gene TRBJ1-1, with D perhaps matching TRBD1 (5 bases). Germline V gene data show CDR1 as SQVTM and CDR2 as ANQGSEA. The CDR3 is made up of 17 amino acids. With 6 bases removed from V and 2 bases from J, the gap between germline ends came to 25 bases. The CDR3 loop is CSVKPRGLGLLNTEAFF. The CDR3 bases are TGCAGCGTAAAACCGCGGGGCCTCGGACTCTTAAACACTGAAGCTTTCTTT.

The V gene is TRBV7-9, the J gene TRBJ2-1; D unresolved. The ends were cut back, 5 bases at V and 6 bases at J, with 20 bases in the middle. This CDR3 has 16 amino acids. The germline CDR1 and CDR2 sequences are SEHNR and FQNEAQ (reference sequence). CDR3 in DNA: TGTGCCAGCAGCAAGGTTGGGGAACAACCACTCAATGAGCAGTTCTTC. This gives the protein CASSKVGEQPLNEQFF.

This clone was seen at least ten times. This chain joins TRBV6-5 and TRBJ1-1, with 7 positions matching TRBD1. The CDR3 extends over 14 amino acids. The germline V gene encodes CDR1 MNHEY and CDR2 SVGAGI. With V trimmed by 6 bases and J by 4 bases, 8 bases remained unmatched. CDR3 nucleotides: TGTGCCAGCAGATGGCCAGGGGGGCGCACTGAAGCTTTCTTT. Residues: CASRWPGGRTEAFF.

The rearrangement links TRBV10-1 to TRBJ2-2; D is uncertain. This CDR3 spans 13 amino acids. CDR1 WNHNN and CDR2 SYGVQD come from the germline V gene (reference sequence). The ends were cut back, 3 bases at V and 2 bases at J, with 4 bases in the middle. DNA for the CDR3: TGCGCCAGCAGTGAACTCAACACCGGGGAGCTGTTTTTT. It is translated as CASSELNTGELFF.